The 32 T cell receptor beta chains listed next were all sequenced from one sample in a study of T cell clonality in common variable immunodeficiency. General study results and limits: Reportedly, TCR beta sequences from common variable immunodeficiency showed fewer deletions and N-nucleotide insertions.

These receptors are not linked to any known antigen. Clones were sequenced by immunoSEQ multiplex PCR, and TCRdb holds only the in-frame ones, with some missing. The table lists 25,000 to 35,000 clones, with no singletons. The sample comprised peripheral blood mononuclear cells. Every receptor here comes from a human donor with common variable immunodeficiency.

A remark on this clone: The read is 3 residues too short to cover the CDR3 end, so that end is filled in from the germline J gene. V and J are TRBV7-6 and TRBJ2-3, with 13 bases that match TRBD2. From germline, CDR1 is SGHVS and CDR2 FNYEAQ. CDR3 size: 15 residues. The trim removed 5 bases at V and 8 bases at J, leaving 7 bases unmatched. The sequenced CDR3 bases are TGTGCCAGCAGCGCCGGACTAGCGGGGGACGCTACG. Protein product: CASSAGLAGDAT. The complete CDR3 sequence is CASSAGLAGDATQYF. The full variable domain, with the rest looked up from reference TRBV7-6 and TRBJ2-3, is GAGVSQSPRYKVTKRGQDVALRCDPISGHVSLYWYRQALGQGPEFLTYFNYEAQQDKSGLPNDRFSAERPEGSISTLTIQRTEQRDSAMYRCASSAGLAGDATQYFGPGTRLTVL.

This clone was seen a handful of times. Read data end 3 residues before the CDR3 end; the end is taken from the germline J gene. This chain uses TRBV7-9 with TRBJ2-5, with 9 bases identical to TRBD2. Trimming took 5 bases from V and 5 from J; bases not matched to a gene: 9. Per germline, CDR1 SEHNR and CDR2 FQNEAQ (reference sequence). The CDR3 is 15 residues long. CDR3 region: CASSQTRGGRETQYF. The CDR3 bases that were read are TGTGCCAGCAGCCAGACGCGGGGGGGCCGGGAGACC.

This clone occurred many times. The CDR3 loop is CAISETSRGDEQFF. CDR3 DNA (partial): TGTGCCATCAGTGAGACCTCGCGGGGCGATGAG. The chain has TRBV10-3 and TRBJ2-1; tentative D call: TRBD2 (6 bases). The read ends 3 residues shy of where the CDR3 ends; the end is completed using the germline J gene. CDR3 length: 14 amino acids. V lost 2 bases and J 8 bases, leaving 13 bases between the germline ends. Looked up from germline, CDR1 is ENHRY and CDR2 is SYGVKD.

This clone occurred a few times. The read ends 3 residues shy of where the CDR3 ends; the end is completed using the germline J gene. The rearrangement links TRBV7-9 to TRBJ1-6; possible D gene TRBD1, 6 bases. V was shortened by 6 bases and J by 8 bases, with 17 bases between the two germline ends. CDR1 and CDR2 from the germline V gene are SEHNR and FQNEAQ (reference sequence). The CDR3 has 15 residues. The CDR3 bases that were read are TGTGCCAGCAGGGACAGCGCCCCGAGGGATTCACCC. It is translated as CASRDSAPRDSP. The complete CDR3 protein is CASRDSAPRDSPLHF.

This clone was seen a few times. Coverage ceases 3 residues before the CDR3 finishes, and the germline J gene fills in the end. The V and J genes are TRBV20-1 and TRBJ2-7; 7 bases fit TRBD1. Germline V gene sequence: CDR1 DFQATT, CDR2 SNEGSKA (reference sequence). The CDR3 sequence is 14 residues long. V lost 3 bases to trimming and J lost 2 bases; unmatched junction nucleotides: 7. CDR3 region: CSARNDRETYEQYF. Partial CDR3 DNA: TGCAGTGCTAGGAACGACAGGGAAACCTACGAG.

On this clone itself: The CDR3 extends 3 residues past the end of the read, so its final part is completed from the germline J gene. The V call is TRBV7-3, the J call TRBJ2-3, with 8 bases aligning to TRBD2. Germline loops: CDR1 SGHTA, CDR2 FQGTGA. The CDR3 contains 15 residues. With V trimmed by 5 bases and J by 5 bases, 9 bases remained unmatched. CDR3 bases read: TGTGCCAGCAGCCAGAGCCGGGGGGGCGGAGATACG. The encoded protein is CASSQSRGGGDT. The whole CDR3 sequence reads CASSQSRGGGDTQYF.

This clone has at least ten counts. The read finishes 3 residues shy of the CDR3 end, and the germline J gene is used to complete it. V and J are TRBV7-9 and TRBJ2-4; D may be TRBD1 (5 bases). The CDR3 extends over 11 amino acids. The germline V gene has CDR1 SEHNR and CDR2 FQNEAQ (reference sequence). The CDR3 spells CASSLEGPQYF. Partial CDR3 DNA: TGTGCCAGCAGCTTAGAGGGGCCT.

As concerns this clone: The read terminates 3 residues ahead of where the CDR3 ends, so the germline J gene completes it. The V call is TRBV2, the J call TRBJ2-3, with 10 nucleotides matching TRBD2. The length of the CDR3 is 15 residues. The V and J ends lost 3 bases and 4 bases, in that order; junction bases with no gene match: 4. Germline V lookup: CDR1 SNHLY, CDR2 FYNNEI. The CDR3 loop is CASSDTSGVPDTQYF. The sequenced part of the CDR3 DNA is TGTGCCAGCAGTGACACTAGCGGGGTCCCAGATACG.

This clone was seen repeatedly, ten times or more. The read finishes 3 residues shy of the CDR3 end, and the germline J gene is used to complete it. The rearrangement joins TRBV18 to TRBJ1-3, with D perhaps TRBD1 (5 bases). V shed 3 bases and J shed 0 bases, with 18 bases lying between them. The germline CDR1 and CDR2 sequences are KGHSH and LQKENI. The CDR3 loop spans 18 amino acids. The part of the CDR3 DNA that was read is TGTGCCAGCTCACCGATTGCCGGGGGACGGAACTCTGGAAACACC. This translates into CASSPIAGGRNSGNT. The whole CDR3 region reads CASSPIAGGRNSGNTIYF.

This clone was recorded many times. The CDR3 end is not reached by the read, which stops 3 residues before it; the germline J gene fills it in. The rearrangement joins TRBV6-1 to TRBJ2-5, with D possibly TRBD2 on 6 matching bases. The ends were cut back, 0 bases at V and 7 bases at J, with 15 bases in the middle. The CDR3 has 15 residues. CDR1 is MNHNS, CDR2 SASEGT, per germline. CDR3 loop: CASSEAPDPRGTQYF. CDR3 DNA (partial): TGTGCCAGCAGTGAAGCCCCGGACCCGCGGGGGACC.

This clone was counted between two and nine times. Read coverage stops 3 residues before the CDR3 terminus; the germline J gene supplies the remainder. The V call is TRBV7-9, the J call TRBJ1-2; TRBD1 might be the D (5 bases). The CDR3 is 13 residues long. Germline V gene lookup returns CDR1 SEHNR and CDR2 FQNEAQ (reference sequence). The V and J ends lost 5 bases and 1 base respectively, with 8 bases between them. The DNA read from the CDR3 is TGTGCCAGCAGCCGACAGCTTAACTATGGC. It specifies CASSRQLNYG. The full CDR3 protein reads CASSRQLNYGYTF.

This clone was found many times. The CDR3 is cut off 3 residues early in the read; its end comes from the germline J gene. This rearrangement joins TRBV7-2 to TRBJ2-3; no clear D. From germline, CDR1 is SGHTA and CDR2 FQGNSA. This CDR3 region has 14 residues. Trimming left V 1 base short and J 0 bases short, with 5 bases between. The CDR3: CASSLERSTDTQYF. The CDR3 DNA, read in part, is TGTGCCAGCAGCTTAGAGCGCAGCACAGATACG.

This clone is classed as medium-sized. The read ends 3 residues before the CDR3 terminus; that terminus is restored from the germline J gene. V is TRBV14 and J is TRBJ2-1; 7 bases line up with TRBD1. The germline V gene encodes CDR1 SGHDN and CDR2 FVKESK. The CDR3 has 14 residues. After removal of 5 bases from V and 1 base from J, the junction contained 2 bases not matched to a gene. CDR3 in amino acids: CASSGDSSYNEQFF. The DNA read from the CDR3 is TGTGCCAGCAGCGGGGACAGTTCCTACAATGAG.

The table lists this clone with many counts. From the germline J gene comes the end of the CDR3, since the read stops 3 residues before it. The rearrangement uses TRBV19 and TRBJ1-1; TRBD1 is a possible D gene (6 bases). The CDR3 loop spans 16 amino acids. Germline V CDR1 and CDR2: LNHDA, SQIVND (reference sequence). The V end lost 1 base, the J end lost 4 bases, and 16 bases lay between the germline ends. The sequenced part of the CDR3 DNA is TGTGCCAGTAGTATAGGGGACGGGGAGGGGGTCACTGAA. Protein product: CASSIGDGEGVTE. The complete CDR3 protein is CASSIGDGEGVTEAFF. The complete variable domain, with remaining parts taken from reference TRBV19 and TRBJ1-1, reads DGGITQSPKYLFRKEGQNVTLSCEQNLNHDAMYWYRQDPGQGLRLIYYSQIVNDFQKGDIAEGYSVSREKKESFPLTVTSAQKNPTAFYLCASSIGDGEGVTEAFFGQGTRLTVV.

This clone has at least ten counts. From the germline J gene comes the end of the CDR3, since the read stops 3 residues before it. V is TRBV20-1 and J is TRBJ2-5, with D possibly matching TRBD2 (6 bases). This CDR3 is built from 16 residues. Germline values: CDR1 DFQATT, CDR2 SNEGSKA (reference sequence). V dropped 1 base and J dropped 1 base, with 16 bases sitting between them. CDR3 in amino acids: CSARATGTRLQETQYF. The sequenced CDR3 bases are TGCAGTGCTAGAGCGACCGGGACTCGACTCCAAGAGACC.

This clone was picked up many times. The missing CDR3 end, 3 residues past where the read stops, is filled in from the germline J gene. V usage is TRBV20-1 and J usage is TRBJ2-7; the match to TRBD2 covers 11 bases. From germline, CDR1 is DFQATT and CDR2 SNEGSKA (reference sequence). V lost 0 bases, J lost 0 bases, and 10 bases stayed unmatched. The CDR3 runs to 18 residues. CDR3 DNA (partial): TGCAGTGCTAGAGATCACGGACTAGCGGGCCCAAGCTCCTACGAG. This encodes CSARDHGLAGPSSYE. Given in full, the CDR3 is CSARDHGLAGPSSYEQYF.

This clone was seen ten or more times. The read stops 3 residues short of the end of the CDR3; the missing end is completed from the germline J gene. The chain employs TRBV18 and TRBJ1-3; TRBD1 agrees at 7 bases. The V segment lost 5 bases and the J segment 0 bases; nucleotides outside the gene matches: 7. CDR1 is KGHSH and CDR2 is LQKENI in the germline V gene. The CDR3 is 16 residues long. The sequenced CDR3 bases are TGTGCCAGCTCAACTGACCGGGACAGCTCTGGAAACACC. This codes for CASSTDRDSSGNT. The whole CDR3 protein is CASSTDRDSSGNTIYF.

This clone was detected ten times or more. The CDR3 is cut off 3 residues early in the read; its end comes from the germline J gene. The gene calls are TRBV29-1 and TRBJ2-2, with a possible D match to TRBD2 (6 bases). The CDR3 totals 12 residues. Per the germline V gene, CDR1 is SQVTM and CDR2 is ANQGSEA. V lost 7 bases to trimming and J lost 5 bases, with 11 bases between them. The DNA read from the CDR3 is TGCAGCGGATGGAGGGGAACCGGGGAG. Translation: CSGWRGTGE. The whole CDR3 protein reads CSGWRGTGELFF.

This clone was counted a few times. The observed sequence ends 3 residues before the CDR3 terminus, with the missing tail filled in from the germline J gene. The chain employs TRBV5-1 and TRBJ2-7; a weak D match, TRBD1 (5 bases). Germline CDR1 and CDR2: SGHRS and YFSETQ. Trimming shortened V by 6 bases and J by 0 bases, and 10 bases separated the two germline ends. The CDR3 has 13 amino acids. CDR3 amino acids: CASKGITSYEQYF. CDR3 DNA (partial): TGCGCCAGCAAGGGGATTACCTCCTACGAG.

The CDR3 is CASSSTPGQGDGYTF. The covered CDR3 bases are TGTGCCAGCAGCTCAACCCCGGGACAGGGAGATGGC. The V and J genes are TRBV11-1 and TRBJ1-2; 9 bases agree with TRBD1. The read halts 3 residues ahead of the CDR3 end, with the missing end drawn from the germline J gene. The CDR3 loop spans 15 amino acids. Losses at the gene ends were 4 bases for V and 6 bases for J; bases not matched to a gene: 9. Germline CDR1 SGHAT, CDR2 FQDESV (reference sequence).

This clone came up a few times. The read stops 3 residues short of the end of the CDR3; the missing end is completed from the germline J gene. The rearrangement links TRBV30 to TRBJ1-6; D remains ambiguous. CDR3 length: 15 amino acids. Germline V gene sequence: CDR1 GTSNPN, CDR2 SVGIG (reference sequence). V was pared by 0 bases and J by 0 bases, with 6 bases between. The CDR3 is CAWSVHSSYNSPLHF. The sequenced CDR3 bases are TGTGCCTGGAGTGTACACAGCTCCTATAATTCACCC.

This clone is medium-sized within its sample. The read ends 3 residues before the CDR3 terminus; that terminus is restored from the germline J gene. The V call is TRBV28, the J call TRBJ1-6, with 7 bases that match TRBD1. This CDR3 is built from 14 residues. V gave up 1 base and J gave up 9 bases; unmatched junction bases: 3. From germline, CDR1 is MDHEN and CDR2 SYDVKM. CDR3 sequence: CASSLSGQTSPLHF. The DNA read from the CDR3 is TGTGCCAGCAGTTTATCGGGACAGACTTCACCC.

This clone was recorded at least ten times. Read data end 3 residues before the CDR3 end; the end is taken from the germline J gene. The chain uses TRBV19 and TRBJ2-5; 12 bases are a match to TRBD2. The CDR3 length is 16 residues. The V gene's germline CDR1 is LNHDA and CDR2 SQIVND (reference sequence). V was clipped by 3 bases and J by 4 bases; unmatched bases: 6. The sequenced part of the CDR3 DNA is TGTGCCAGTAGTATGGCCCGACTAGCGGGGGCAGAGACC. Its protein is CASSMARLAGAET. The CDR3 reads in full as CASSMARLAGAETQYF.

There are a few counts of this clone. The CDR3 end lies 3 residues beyond the end of the read and is filled in from the germline J gene. J is TRBJ1-1 and V is TRBV2; a weak D match, TRBD1 (6 bases). Germline V gives CDR1 SNHLY, CDR2 FYNNEI. The V gene lost 5 bases and the J gene lost 3 bases, with 13 bases spanning the gap. The CDR3 is made up of 14 amino acids. CDR3 bases read: TGTGCCAGCAGTAATCTCGAGGGGGACACTGAA. Protein product: CASSNLEGDTE. The complete CDR3 reads CASSNLEGDTEAFF.

This clone has a count of ten or more. The read ends 3 residues before the CDR3 terminus; that terminus is restored from the germline J gene. The chain has TRBV10-3 and TRBJ2-5; tentatively, D is TRBD1 (5 bases). The germline CDR1 and CDR2 sequences are ENHRY and SYGVKD. CDR3 length: 14 residues. V lost 0 bases, J lost 2 bases, and 7 bases lay in between. The CDR3 spells CAISESRGQETQYF. CDR3 bases read: TGTGCCATCAGTGAGTCAAGGGGTCAAGAGACC.

About this clone: The read ends 3 residues early relative to the CDR3; the germline J gene fills the gap. The chain employs TRBV2 and TRBJ2-3; 8 nucleotides match TRBD2. Per the germline V gene, CDR1 is SNHLY and CDR2 is FYNNEI. The length of the CDR3 is 19 residues. V shed 8 bases, J shed 1 base, and the junction held 20 bases outside the gene matches. The DNA read from the CDR3 is TGTGCCAGCCTCCGGGCAGGAGGAACGAGCGGGGGCCGCACAGATACG. Translated, it gives CASLRAGGTSGGRTDT. The entire CDR3 protein is CASLRAGGTSGGRTDTQYF.

Regarding this clone: Read coverage stops 3 residues before the CDR3 terminus; the germline J gene supplies the remainder. V gene TRBV7-7 combines with J gene TRBJ2-1; 8 nucleotides align to TRBD2. The CDR3 consists of 15 residues. Germline V gene lookup returns CDR1 SSHAT and CDR2 FNYEAQ (reference sequence). V lost 2 bases, J lost 4 bases, and 4 bases stayed unmatched. This CDR3 reads CASSLIAGSYNEQFF. Partial CDR3 DNA: TGTGCCAGCAGCTTAATAGCGGGGAGTTACAATGAG.

The sample holds a few counts of this clone. With the read ending 3 residues before the CDR3 end, the germline J gene is used to fill in that end. The V gene is TRBV19, the J gene TRBJ1-1, with D maybe TRBD1 (5 bases). V was cut by 11 bases and J by 4 bases, with 32 bases left in between. The CDR3 runs to 18 residues. The germline V gene has CDR1 LNHDA and CDR2 SQIVND (reference sequence). Partial CDR3 DNA: TGTGCCCAGTTAGGTCGTCGACAGACTCTTAATTCCTCCACTGAA. Amino acid sequence: CAQLGRRQTLNSSTE. The whole CDR3 is CAQLGRRQTLNSSTEAFF. Supplemented by reference TRBV19 and TRBJ1-1, the full variable domain reads DGGITQSPKYLFRKEGQNVTLSCEQNLNHDAMYWYRQDPGQGLRLIYYSQIVNDFQKGDIAEGYSVSREKKESFPLTVTSAQKNPTAFYLCAQLGRRQTLNSSTEAFFGQGTRLTVV.

On this clone itself: The read ends 3 residues early relative to the CDR3; the germline J gene fills the gap. This chain uses TRBV5-1 with TRBJ2-4; D might be TRBD1 (6 bases). V lost 0 bases and J 8 bases, leaving 15 bases between the germline ends. This CDR3 region has 15 residues. Germline V lookup: CDR1 SGHRS, CDR2 YFSETQ. The CDR3 region is CASSLVQGRGDIQYF. CDR3 bases read: TGCGCCAGCAGCTTGGTCCAGGGGAGAGGGGACATT.

Concerning this clone: The read comes to an end 3 residues before the CDR3 does, leaving the germline J gene to fill in the end. The J gene is TRBJ2-7, the V gene TRBV20-1; D perhaps matches TRBD2 (6 bases). V was shortened by 0 bases and J by 1 base, with 13 bases between the two germline ends. The germline CDR1 and CDR2 sequences are DFQATT and SNEGSKA (reference sequence). CDR3 length: 15 residues. The sequenced CDR3 bases are TGCAGTGCTAGAGACTGGGGGAGCGGGTCCTACGAG. This codes for CSARDWGSGSYE. The whole CDR3 protein is CSARDWGSGSYEQYF.

CDR3 DNA (partial): TGTGCCAGCAGTGAACAAGCGGGATCCACAGATACG. Protein: CASSEQAGSTDT. The full CDR3 protein is CASSEQAGSTDTQYF. The chain employs TRBV6-4 and TRBJ2-3, with 7 bases that match TRBD2. The read falls 3 residues short of the CDR3 end, and the missing part is taken from the germline J gene. The length of the CDR3 is 15 residues. J lost 2 bases, V lost 3 bases, and 5 bases had no gene match. Germline CDR1 MRHNA, CDR2 SNTAGT.

Turning to this clone: With the read ending 3 residues before the CDR3 end, the germline J gene is used to fill in that end. The chain uses TRBV11-2 and TRBJ2-3; D remains ambiguous. The germline V gene encodes CDR1 SGHAT and CDR2 FQNNGV. The V end was cut by 5 bases, the J end by 2 bases, with 14 bases between. The CDR3 covers 15 residues. The CDR3 here is CASSPRPVDTDTQYF. The covered CDR3 bases are TGTGCCAGCAGCCCGCGTCCCGTTGACACAGATACG. Variable domain in full (rest from reference TRBV11-2 and TRBJ2-3): EAGVAQSPRYKIIEKRQSVAFWCNPISGHATLYWYQQILGQGPKLLIQFQNNGVVDDSQLPKDRFSAERLKGVDSTLKIQPAKLEDSAVYLCASSPRPVDTDTQYFGPGTRLTVL.